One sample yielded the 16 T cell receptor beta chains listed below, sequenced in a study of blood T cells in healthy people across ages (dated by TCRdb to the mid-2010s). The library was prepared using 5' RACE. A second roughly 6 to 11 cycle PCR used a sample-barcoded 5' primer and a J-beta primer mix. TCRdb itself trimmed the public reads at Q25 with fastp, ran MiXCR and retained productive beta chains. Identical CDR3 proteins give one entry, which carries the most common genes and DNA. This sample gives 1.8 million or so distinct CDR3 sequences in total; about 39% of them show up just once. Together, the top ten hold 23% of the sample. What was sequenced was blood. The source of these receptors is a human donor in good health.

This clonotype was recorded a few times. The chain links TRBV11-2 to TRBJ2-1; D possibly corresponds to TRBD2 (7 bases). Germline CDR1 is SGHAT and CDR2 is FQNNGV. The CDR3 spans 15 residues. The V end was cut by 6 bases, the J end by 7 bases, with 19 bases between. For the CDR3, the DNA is TGTGCCAGCAGTCCCCCGGGGGGCAGGGGAAATGAGCAGTTCTTC. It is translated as CASSPPGGRGNEQFF.

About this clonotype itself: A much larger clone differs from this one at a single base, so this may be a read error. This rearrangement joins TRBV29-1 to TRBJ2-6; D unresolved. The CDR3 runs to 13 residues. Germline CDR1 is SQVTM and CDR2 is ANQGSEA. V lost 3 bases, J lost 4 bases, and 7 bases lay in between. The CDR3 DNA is TGCAGCGTTGACAGTGGCGGGGCCAACGTCCTGACTTTC. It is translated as CSVDSGGANVLTF.

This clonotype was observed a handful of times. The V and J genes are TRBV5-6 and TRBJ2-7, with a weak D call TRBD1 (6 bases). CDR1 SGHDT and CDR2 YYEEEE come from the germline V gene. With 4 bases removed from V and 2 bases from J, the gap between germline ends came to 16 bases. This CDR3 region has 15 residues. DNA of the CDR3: TGTGCCAGCAGCCCCCTGGGACACCTAGCCTACGAGCAGTACTTC. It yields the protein CASSPLGHLAYEQYF.

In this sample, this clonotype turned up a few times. CDR3 loop: CASSLVLAGAPETQYF. In nucleotides, the CDR3 is TGTGCCAGCAGCTTAGTCCTAGCGGGGGCCCCCGAGACCCAGTACTTC. The rearrangement joins TRBV7-6 to TRBJ2-5, with TRBD2 matching 10 bases. The germline V gene has CDR1 SGHVS and CDR2 FNYEAQ. Unmatched junction bases numbered 7, after V lost 1 base and J lost 5 bases. This CDR3 contains 16 residues.

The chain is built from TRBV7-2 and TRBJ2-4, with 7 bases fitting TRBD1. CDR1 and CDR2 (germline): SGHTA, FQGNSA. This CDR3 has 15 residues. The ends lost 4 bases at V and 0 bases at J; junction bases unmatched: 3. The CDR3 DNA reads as TGTGCCAGCAGCTCGACAGGGCTAGCCAAAAACATTCAGTACTTC. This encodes CASSSTGLAKNIQYF.

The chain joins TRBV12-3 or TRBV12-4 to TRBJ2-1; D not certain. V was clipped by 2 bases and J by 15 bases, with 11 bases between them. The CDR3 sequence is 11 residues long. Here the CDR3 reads CASSLYLLMFF. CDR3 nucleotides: TGTGCCAGCAGTTTATACCTCCTTATGTTCTTC.

The CDR3 nucleotides read TGTGCCAGCACCGCAAGGACAGGATATTCACCCCTCCACTTT. Its protein is CASTARTGYSPLHF. The chain carries TRBV12-3 or TRBV12-4 and TRBJ1-6; 7 nucleotides align to TRBD1. This CDR3 comprises 14 residues. Trimming took 7 bases from V and 8 from J; bases not matched to a gene: 8.

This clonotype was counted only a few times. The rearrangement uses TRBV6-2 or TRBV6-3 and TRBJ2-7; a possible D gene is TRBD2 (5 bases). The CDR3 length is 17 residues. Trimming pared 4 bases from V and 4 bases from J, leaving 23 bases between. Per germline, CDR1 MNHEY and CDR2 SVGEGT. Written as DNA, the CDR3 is TGTGCCAGCAGTTTGGTGAGGGCAGTCAGCCTGATTTACGAGCAGTACTTC. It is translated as CASSLVRAVSLIYEQYF.

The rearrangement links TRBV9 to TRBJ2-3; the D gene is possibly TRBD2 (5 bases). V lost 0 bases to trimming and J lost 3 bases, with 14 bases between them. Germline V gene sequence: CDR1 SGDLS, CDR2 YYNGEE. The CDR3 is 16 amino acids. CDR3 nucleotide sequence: TGTGCCAGCAGCGTAGGCGCTAGCCCGGCGACAGATACGCAGTATTTT. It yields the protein CASSVGASPATDTQYF.

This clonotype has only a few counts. CDR3 amino acids: CAATGTGISYEQYF. Written as DNA, the CDR3 is TGTGCCGCGACCGGGACAGGGATTTCCTACGAGCAGTACTTC. The chain uses TRBV10-3 and TRBJ2-7; 9 nucleotides line up with TRBD1. V was clipped by 11 bases and J by 1 base; unmatched bases: 9. CDR1 is ENHRY, CDR2 SYGVKD, per germline. The CDR3 is 14 amino acids.

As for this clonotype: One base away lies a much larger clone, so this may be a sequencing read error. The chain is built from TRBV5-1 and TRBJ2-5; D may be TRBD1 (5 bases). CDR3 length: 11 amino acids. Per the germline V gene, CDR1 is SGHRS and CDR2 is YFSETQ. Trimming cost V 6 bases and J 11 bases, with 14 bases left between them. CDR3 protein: CASTDSYGQYF. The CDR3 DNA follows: TGCGCCAGCACCGACAGCTACGGGCAGTACTTC. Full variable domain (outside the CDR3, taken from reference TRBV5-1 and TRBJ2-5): KAGVTQTPRYLIKTRGQQVTLSCSPISGHRSVSWYQQTPGQGLQFLFEYFSETQRNKGNFPGRFSGRQFSNSRSEMNVSTLELGDSALYLCASTDSYGQYFGPGTRLLVL.

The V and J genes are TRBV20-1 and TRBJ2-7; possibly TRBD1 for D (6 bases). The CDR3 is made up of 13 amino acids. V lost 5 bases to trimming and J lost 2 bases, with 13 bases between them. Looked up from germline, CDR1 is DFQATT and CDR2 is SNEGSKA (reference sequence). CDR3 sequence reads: CSAATGTTYEQYF. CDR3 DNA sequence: TGCAGTGCTGCGACAGGAACAACCTACGAGCAGTACTTC.

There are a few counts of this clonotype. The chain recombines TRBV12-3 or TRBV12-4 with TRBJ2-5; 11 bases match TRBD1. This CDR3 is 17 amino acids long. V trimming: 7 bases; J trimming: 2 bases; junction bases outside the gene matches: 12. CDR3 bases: TGTGCCAGCATTCCTGAGGACAGGGGGCTAGGACAAGAGACCCAGTACTTC. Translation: CASIPEDRGLGQETQYF.

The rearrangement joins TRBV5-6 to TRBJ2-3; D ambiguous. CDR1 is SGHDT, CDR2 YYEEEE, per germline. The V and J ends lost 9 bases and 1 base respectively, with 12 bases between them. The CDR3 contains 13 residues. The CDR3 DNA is TGTGCCACCTTAGGTCAGGGCACAGATACGCAGTATTTT. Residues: CATLGQGTDTQYF.

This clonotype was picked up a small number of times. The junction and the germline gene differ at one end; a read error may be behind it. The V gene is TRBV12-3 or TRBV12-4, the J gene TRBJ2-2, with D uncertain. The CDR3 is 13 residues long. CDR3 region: CTSSLVGTGELFF. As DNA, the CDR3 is TGTACCAGCAGTTTAGTAGGGACCGGGGAGCTGTTTTTT.

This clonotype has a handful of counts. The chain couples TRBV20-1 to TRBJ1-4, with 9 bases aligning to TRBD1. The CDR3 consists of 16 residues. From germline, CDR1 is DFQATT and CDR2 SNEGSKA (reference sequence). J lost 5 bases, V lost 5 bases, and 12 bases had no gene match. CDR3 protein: CSAGGQGNQANEKLFF. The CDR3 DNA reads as TGCAGTGCTGGTGGACAGGGGAATCAGGCGAATGAAAAACTGTTTTTT.